This T cell receptor (beta chain) emerged from a study of T cells in localized non-small cell lung cancer. A word on this clone: Germline and junction disagree at one end, which may indicate a read error.

The CDR3 has 13 residues. Germline loops: CDR1 SSHAT, CDR2 FNYEAQ (reference sequence). Using immunoSEQ multiplex PCR, the repertoire was profiled, and TCRdb retains in-frame clones only, with some absent. This table has more than 9,000 clones, about 73% appearing once. This clonotype was obtained from a male donor at least 60 years old with stage I lung adenocarcinoma. This specimen was peripheral blood, taken before any cancer treatment. The V call is TRBV7-7, the J call TRBJ2-5; D remains unclear. The CDR3 is CASSPIIIETQYF. For the CDR3, the DNA is TGTGCTAGCAGCCCCATTATAATAGAGACCCAGTACTTC. Variable domain in full (rest from reference TRBV7-7 and TRBJ2-5): GAGVSQSPRYKVTKRGQDVTLRCDPISSHATLYWYQQALGQGPEFLTYFNYEAQPDKSGLPSDRFSAERPEGSISTLTIQRTEQRDSAMYRCASSPIIIETQYFGPGTRLLVL.